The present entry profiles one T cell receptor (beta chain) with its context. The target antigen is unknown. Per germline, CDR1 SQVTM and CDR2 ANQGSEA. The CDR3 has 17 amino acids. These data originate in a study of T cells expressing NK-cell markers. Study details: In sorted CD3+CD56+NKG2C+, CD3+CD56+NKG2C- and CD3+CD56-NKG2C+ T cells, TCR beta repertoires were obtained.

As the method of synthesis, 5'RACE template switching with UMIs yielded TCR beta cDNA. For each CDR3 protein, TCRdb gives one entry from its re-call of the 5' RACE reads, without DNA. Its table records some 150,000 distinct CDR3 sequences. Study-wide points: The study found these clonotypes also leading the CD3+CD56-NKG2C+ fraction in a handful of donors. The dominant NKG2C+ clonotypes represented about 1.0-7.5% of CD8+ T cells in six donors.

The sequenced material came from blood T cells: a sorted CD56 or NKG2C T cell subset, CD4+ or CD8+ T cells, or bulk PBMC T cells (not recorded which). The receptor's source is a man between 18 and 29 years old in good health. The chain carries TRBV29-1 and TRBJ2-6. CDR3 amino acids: CSVESVWDFSGANVLTF.